The 21 T cell receptor beta chains below were found in one sample sequenced in a study of CD8 T cells in ankylosing spondylitis. TCRdb ran MiXCR on the 5' RACE reads and lists one entry per CDR3 protein. The sample records 470,000 or so distinct CDR3 sequences, more than 25% being singletons. No cognate antigen is known for these TCRs. Study-wide points: Blood of patients with ankylosing spondylitis appeared to be characterized by a TCR beta motif of 8 or 9 highly homologous variants.

Sequences were obtained from blood, either unsorted or a sorted T cell fraction (not recorded which). The receptor source for this set is a male donor with ankylosing spondylitis.

The table lists this clonotype with a few counts. The gene calls are TRBV3-1 and TRBJ2-2; D unresolved. The CDR3 sequence is 15 residues long. V was cut by 5 bases and J by 0 bases, with 10 bases left in between. Germline V gives CDR1 LGHDT, CDR2 YNNKEL (reference sequence). CDR3 nucleotide sequence: TGTGCCAGCAGCTCCCAGACAACGAACACCGGGGAGCTGTTTTTT. This codes for CASSSQTTNTGELFF.

This clonotype was seen only a few times. The genes are TRBV15 and TRBJ2-5, with a weak D call TRBD1 (5 bases). V was shortened by 1 base and J by 2 bases, with 8 bases between the two germline ends. This CDR3 has 14 amino acids. Germline V lookup: CDR1 LNHNV, CDR2 YYDKDF (reference sequence). The CDR3 nucleotides are TGTGCCACCAGCAGAGTTCAGGGACAAGAGACCCAGTACTTC. It yields the protein CATSRVQGQETQYF.

The V call is TRBV25-1, the J call TRBJ1-3; TRBD1 matches 7 bases. The V gene end was trimmed by 3 bases and the J gene end by 4 bases; junction bases not matched to a gene: 6. Germline lookup yields CDR1 MGHDK and CDR2 SYGVNS. CDR3 length: 15 residues. This CDR3 reads CASSEGQSTGNTIYF. CDR3 DNA sequence: TGTGCCAGCAGTGAGGGACAGTCCACGGGAAACACCATATATTTT.

This clonotype has a handful of counts. The chain joins TRBV5-4 to TRBJ2-1; possible D gene TRBD1, 8 bases. Germline-derived CDR1 and CDR2 are SGHNT and YYREEE (reference sequence). Between the trimmed V and J ends, which lost 5 bases and 9 bases, there was a span of 21 bases. The CDR3 is 15 amino acids. The CDR3: CASRPGQGRTSEQFF. CDR3 in DNA: TGTGCCAGCAGACCAGGACAGGGACGGACTAGTGAGCAGTTCTTC.

This clonotype was seen a handful of times. The chain employs TRBV7-2 and TRBJ2-1, with unresolved D. Trimming stripped 2 bases from V and 5 bases from J, with 4 bases between. Germline CDR1 is SGHTA and CDR2 is FQGNSA. The CDR3 length is 12 residues. CDR3 sequence: CASSLIHNEQFF. The CDR3 DNA is TGTGCCAGCAGCTTAATCCACAATGAGCAGTTCTTC.

This clonotype occurred a few times. The V gene is TRBV12-3 or TRBV12-4, the J gene TRBJ2-1, with 9 bases that match TRBD2. With V trimmed by 7 bases and J by 10 bases, 14 bases remained unmatched. The CDR3 sequence is 15 residues long. The CDR3 region is CASTTGLAGSREQFF. CDR3 nucleotides: TGTGCCAGCACGACGGGGCTAGCGGGATCTCGGGAGCAGTTCTTC.

This clonotype was recorded a few times. CDR3 in amino acids: CSAKSGRHALTGDTQYF. The CDR3 DNA is TGCAGTGCTAAAAGCGGGAGGCACGCCTTAACCGGGGATACGCAGTATTTT. The chain combines TRBV20-1 with TRBJ2-3, with 9 bases lining up with TRBD2. This CDR3 has 17 residues. Losses at the gene ends were 4 bases for V and 6 bases for J; bases not matched to a gene: 17. Germline V gene lookup returns CDR1 DFQATT and CDR2 SNEGSKA (reference sequence).

The chain uses TRBV20-1 and TRBJ2-4; 12 nucleotides line up with TRBD2. The junction had 3 bases not matched to a gene; V was cut back by 1 base and J by 8 bases. This CDR3 comprises 14 residues. Germline loops: CDR1 DFQATT, CDR2 SNEGSKA (reference sequence). The CDR3 loop is CSARATSGRDIQYF. In DNA, the CDR3 is TGCAGTGCTAGAGCGACTAGCGGGAGAGACATTCAGTACTTC.

The chain is built from TRBV12-3 or TRBV12-4 and TRBJ2-2; 11 nucleotides align to TRBD2. The CDR3 consists of 16 residues. The J segment lost 4 bases and the V segment lost 6 bases, leaving 7 bases of the junction unmatched. The CDR3 DNA sequence: TGTGCCAGCAGCCTTAGCGGGAGGGCCAGCACCGGGGAGCTGTTTTTT. It yields the protein CASSLSGRASTGELFF.

This clonotype was found a few times. V is TRBV4-1 and J is TRBJ1-2; the match to TRBD1 covers 9 bases. Trimming removed 0 bases from V and 5 bases from J; junction bases left unmatched: 4. The CDR3 sequence is 15 residues long. Germline V gene sequence: CDR1 MGHRA, CDR2 YSYEKL. CDR3 residues: CASSQDVGTGYGYTF. CDR3 sequence (DNA): TGCGCCAGCAGCCAAGATGTAGGGACAGGGTATGGCTACACCTTC.

The gene calls are TRBV6-1 and TRBJ1-2, with a tentative D call TRBD1 (6 bases). The V end was cut by 6 bases, the J end by 4 bases, with 15 bases between. The CDR3 consists of 14 residues. CDR1 and CDR2 from the germline V gene are MNHNS and SASEGT. The CDR3 region is CASRPRAGAYGYTF. For the CDR3, the DNA is TGTGCCAGCAGACCCCGGGCAGGGGCCTATGGCTACACCTTC.

The rearrangement uses TRBV29-1 and TRBJ2-7; 9 bases agree with TRBD1. This CDR3 is built from 13 residues. J lost 5 bases, V lost 4 bases, and 6 bases had no gene match. CDR1 and CDR2 from the germline V gene are SQVTM and ANQGSEA. In DNA form, the CDR3 reads TGCAGCGTTGGCGTGACAGGGGGAGACGAGCAGTACGTC. Amino acids: CSVGVTGGDEQYV.

The chain uses TRBV14 and TRBJ2-1, with D possibly TRBD1 on 5 matching bases. V was clipped by 4 bases and J by 9 bases, with 7 bases between them. The CDR3 is made up of 11 amino acids. Germline V gene lookup returns CDR1 SGHDN and CDR2 FVKESK. The DNA for the CDR3 is TGTGCCAGCAGCCGGGGCGTTGAGCAGTTCTTC. It encodes CASSRGVEQFF.

This clonotype has just a few counts. The chain uses TRBV9 and TRBJ2-7; no reliable D call. Looked up from germline, CDR1 is SGDLS and CDR2 is YYNGEE. The CDR3 consists of 13 residues. V shed 3 bases and J shed 6 bases, with 13 bases lying between them. CDR3 nucleotides: TGTGCCAGCAGCGGATTCTCTGGCACCGAGCAGTACTTC. It translates to CASSGFSGTEQYF. Full variable domain (remainder filled in from reference TRBV9 and TRBJ2-7): DSGVTQTPKHLITATGQRVTLRCSPRSGDLSVYWYQQSLDQGLQFLIQYYNGEERAKGNILERFSAQQFPDLHSELNLSSLELGDSALYFCASSGFSGTEQYFGPGTRLTVT.

This clonotype was counted a few times. The gene calls are TRBV3-1 and TRBJ1-3, with D possibly matching TRBD1 (6 bases). Germline CDR1 reads LGHDT; CDR2 reads YNNKEL (reference sequence). V was shortened by 3 bases and J by 3 bases, with 12 bases between the two germline ends. There are 15 residues in the CDR3. CDR3 residues: CASSHAGEVGNTIYF. The DNA of the CDR3 is TGTGCCAGCAGCCATGCAGGGGAAGTTGGAAACACCATATATTTT.

This clonotype was seen a handful of times. The chain is built from TRBV7-2 and TRBJ2-3, with 7 bases fitting TRBD2. Germline CDR1 is SGHTA and CDR2 is FQGNSA. Losses at the gene ends were 5 bases for V and 2 bases for J; bases not matched to a gene: 7. The CDR3 is made up of 15 amino acids. Here the CDR3 DNA reads TGTGCCAGCAGCCCCCAAGCGGGAATCACAGATACGCAGTATTTT. It specifies CASSPQAGITDTQYF.

The V and J genes are TRBV10-3 and TRBJ2-3; D is unclear. CDR3 length: 14 residues. CDR1 is ENHRY and CDR2 is SYGVKD in the germline V gene. Trimming left V 6 bases short and J 3 bases short, with 13 bases between. The CDR3 DNA follows: TGTGCCATCAGAGGTGGCCCAATAACAGATACGCAGTATTTT. As protein: CAIRGGPITDTQYF.

Turning to this clonotype: A much larger clone lies one base from this, so it may be a read error. The V gene is TRBV5-1, the J gene TRBJ2-3; 10 bases are shared with TRBD2. V was clipped by 1 base and J by 3 bases; unmatched bases: 5. The CDR3 contains 16 residues. The germline CDR1 and CDR2 sequences are SGHRS and YFSETQ. CDR3 region: CASSLTVAGGTDTQYF. The CDR3 region has the DNA TGCGCCAGCAGCTTGACGGTAGCGGGAGGTACAGATACGCAGTATTTT.

The V call is TRBV20-1, the J call TRBJ1-5; the D gene is possibly TRBD1 (6 bases). Trimming shortened V by 2 bases and J by 7 bases, and 18 bases separated the two germline ends. The CDR3 extends over 15 amino acids. CDR1 is DFQATT, CDR2 SNEGSKA, per germline (reference sequence). This chain's CDR3 is CSARSGGGGGQPQHF. The CDR3 DNA is TGCAGTGCTAGATCGGGGGGCGGTGGAGGGCAGCCCCAGCATTTT.

This clonotype has ten or more counts. The chain has TRBV5-1 and TRBJ2-7; D is unclear. Trimming stripped 1 base from V and 7 bases from J, with 15 bases between. CDR3 length: 14 amino acids. CDR1 is SGHRS and CDR2 is YFSETQ in the germline V gene. CDR3 sequence: CASSLSGPSLEQYF. The CDR3 bases are TGCGCCAGCAGCTTGAGTGGGCCCTCTTTAGAGCAGTACTTC.

The J gene is TRBJ2-1, the V gene TRBV20-1; 7 bases are a match to TRBD1. The length of the CDR3 is 14 residues. J lost 5 bases, V lost 4 bases, and 8 bases had no gene match. Per germline, CDR1 DFQATT and CDR2 SNEGSKA (reference sequence). CDR3 sequence (DNA): TGCAGTGCTACCTCGGACAGGCCCGACAATGAGCAGTTCTTC. Translating gives CSATSDRPDNEQFF.